The 24 T cell receptor beta chains in this list originate from one sample, sequenced in a study of cytomegalovirus exposure and HLA in healthy donors. Sequencing was performed with immunoSEQ multiplex PCR; in TCRdb, only in-frame clones are kept and a portion is missing. Here the sample spans a few hundred thousand clones, nearly 90% being singletons. The sequencing sample was made of PBMCs. These receptors were obtained from a young woman in good health and CMV-seronegative.

The chain carries TRBV15 and TRBJ2-1, with a weak D call TRBD1 (5 bases). V gave up 0 bases and J gave up 0 bases, with 9 bases separating them. Germline loops: CDR1 LNHNV, CDR2 YYDKDF (reference sequence). The CDR3 runs 16 residues. The CDR3 protein is CATSRDPDNSYNEQFF. CDR3 DNA sequence: TGTGCCACCAGCAGAGATCCGGACAACTCCTACAATGAGCAGTTCTTC.

The rearrangement links TRBV28 to TRBJ2-7; 8 positions match TRBD1. Germline V lookup: CDR1 MDHEN, CDR2 SYDVKM. Trimming took 3 bases from V and 7 from J; bases not matched to a gene: 8. The CDR3 has 14 residues. The CDR3 sequence: CASSFAGGRREQYV. DNA of the CDR3: TGTGCCAGCAGTTTCGCAGGGGGCCGTAGGGAGCAGTACGTC.

The rearrangement links TRBV29-1 to TRBJ2-1, with TRBD1 as a possible D gene (5 bases). Trimming pared 5 bases from V and 7 bases from J, leaving 6 bases between. The CDR3 is 10 residues long. The germline CDR1 and CDR2 sequences are SQVTM and ANQGSEA. The CDR3 bases are TGCAGCGTTAGACAGAATGAGCAGTTCTTC. Translating gives CSVRQNEQFF.

V gene TRBV6-6 combines with J gene TRBJ1-1, with TRBD1 as a possible D gene (6 bases). The CDR3 spans 16 residues. Between the trimmed V and J ends, which lost 0 bases and 6 bases, there was a span of 17 bases. Germline CDR1 and CDR2: MNHNY and SVGAGI (reference sequence). CDR3: CASSYSHRVEVAEAFF. DNA of the CDR3: TGTGCCAGCAGTTACTCCCACAGGGTTGAAGTGGCTGAAGCTTTCTTT.

The chain couples TRBV6-4 to TRBJ2-1, with D possibly TRBD1 on 5 matching bases. V was cut by 4 bases and J by 0 bases, with 19 bases left in between. This CDR3 region has 18 residues. CDR1 and CDR2 from the germline V gene are MRHNA and SNTAGT. The CDR3 sequence is CASSVQALIAPSYNEQFF. For the CDR3, the DNA is TGTGCCAGCAGTGTACAGGCCCTTATCGCCCCCTCCTACAATGAGCAGTTCTTC.

The J gene is TRBJ2-7, the V gene TRBV19; 8 bases line up with TRBD1. From germline, CDR1 is LNHDA and CDR2 SQIVND (reference sequence). V dropped 6 bases and J dropped 1; count of bases not matched to a gene: 8. The CDR3 is 15 residues long. The CDR3 protein is CASSLGTGASYEQYF. The CDR3 DNA reads as TGTGCCAGTAGCCTTGGGACAGGCGCGTCCTACGAGCAGTACTTC.

V usage is TRBV7-9 and J usage is TRBJ2-3, with D tentatively TRBD1 (6 bases). The CDR3 loop spans 15 amino acids. CDR1 and CDR2 from the germline V gene are SEHNR and FQNEAQ (reference sequence). Trimming took 5 bases from V and 0 from J, leaving 12 bases between them. CDR3 nucleotide sequence: TGTGCCAGCAGCCCCCGGGACATTAGCACAGATACGCAGTATTTT. Translation: CASSPRDISTDTQYF.

This chain connects TRBV5-6 to TRBJ1-1, with TRBD1 as a possible D gene (5 bases). The CDR3 runs to 15 residues. Germline lookup yields CDR1 SGHDT and CDR2 YYEEEE. Trimming left V 6 bases short and J 0 bases short, with 15 bases between. CDR3 in amino acids: CASTPGPGMNTEAFF. In DNA form, the CDR3 reads TGTGCCAGCACCCCCGGACCAGGGATGAACACTGAAGCTTTCTTT. The full variable domain, rest sourced from reference TRBV5-6 and TRBJ1-1, is DAGVTQSPTHLIKTRGQQVTLRCSPKSGHDTVSWYQQALGQGPQFIFQYYEEEERQRGNFPDRFSGHQFPNYSSELNVNALLLGDSALYLCASTPGPGMNTEAFFGQGTRLTVV.

The V and J genes are TRBV10-3 and TRBJ1-1; 8 bases are a match to TRBD1. The ends lost 2 bases at V and 1 base at J; junction bases unmatched: 3. Germline values: CDR1 ENHRY, CDR2 SYGVKD. The CDR3 runs 15 residues. The CDR3 DNA reads TGTGCCATCAGTGAGGGGACAGGAAAGAACACTGAAGCTTTCTTT. Translation gives CAISEGTGKNTEAFF.

V usage is TRBV11-1 and J usage is TRBJ2-7, with TRBD1 matching 9 bases. CDR1 is SGHAT, CDR2 FQDESV, per germline (reference sequence). With V trimmed by 5 bases and J by 6 bases, 23 bases remained unmatched. The CDR3 runs to 19 residues. The CDR3 region has the DNA TGTGCCAGCAGCCCGGAACAGGGGGCGGTTGGGGCATATGTCTTCGAGCAGTACTTC. It is translated as CASSPEQGAVGAYVFEQYF.

The chain carries TRBV4-1 and TRBJ2-2; D perhaps matches TRBD1 (5 bases). CDR1 is MGHRA and CDR2 is YSYEKL in the germline V gene. Trimming took 2 bases from V and 1 from J, leaving 5 bases between them. This CDR3 has 14 residues. CDR3 protein: CASSQRGNTGELFF. The CDR3 DNA reads as TGCGCCAGCAGCCAAAGGGGGAACACCGGGGAGCTGTTTTTT.

This chain's CDR3 is CASSDQGVMNTEAFF. DNA for the CDR3: TGTGCCAGCAGTGATCAAGGGGTAATGAACACTGAAGCTTTCTTT. The rearrangement uses TRBV2 and TRBJ1-1, with D possibly matching TRBD1 (5 bases). From germline, CDR1 is SNHLY and CDR2 FYNNEI. V was shortened by 3 bases and J by 0 bases, with 11 bases between the two germline ends. The length of the CDR3 is 15 residues.

The rearrangement joins TRBV16 to TRBJ1-6; D possibly corresponds to TRBD1 (6 bases). The CDR3 has 13 amino acids. V was pared by 0 bases and J by 15 bases, with 12 bases between. The V gene's germline CDR1 is KGHSY and CDR2 FQNENV. The CDR3, as DNA: TGTGCCAGCAGCCAATCGGTTTACAGGGACCTCCACTTT. It yields the protein CASSQSVYRDLHF. Full variable domain (missing parts from reference TRBV16 and TRBJ1-6): GEEVAQTPKHLVRGEGQKAKLYCAPIKGHSYVFWYQQVLKNEFKFLISFQNENVFDETGMPKERFSAKCLPNSPCSLEIQATKLEDSAVYFCASSQSVYRDLHFGNGTRLTVT.

The chain employs TRBV28 and TRBJ2-5; D remains unclear. Germline CDR1 and CDR2: MDHEN and SYDVKM. The V and J ends lost 5 bases and 1 base respectively, with 5 bases between them. The CDR3 loop spans 12 amino acids. CDR3 amino acids: CASSTGQETQYF. CDR3 in DNA: TGTGCCAGCAGTACGGGCCAAGAGACCCAGTACTTC.

The genes are TRBV5-5 and TRBJ1-4; D is ambiguous. CDR3 length equals 12 residues. Trimming shortened V by 2 bases and J by 6 bases, and 5 bases separated the two germline ends. CDR1 is SGHKS, CDR2 YYEKEE, per germline (reference sequence). DNA for the CDR3: TGTGCCAGCAGCTTCCTTGATGAAAAACTGTTTTTT. Amino acids: CASSFLDEKLFF. The variable domain in full, completed from reference TRBV5-5 and TRBJ1-4, reads DAGVTQSPTHLIKTRGQQVTLRCSPISGHKSVSWYQQVLGQGPQFIFQYYEKEERGRGNFPDRFSARQFPNYSSELNVNALLLGDSALYLCASSFLDEKLFFGSGTQLSVL.

The chain links TRBV28 to TRBJ1-6; weak D call: TRBD1 (6 bases). The CDR3 has 17 amino acids. The V end was cut by 5 bases, the J end by 0 bases, with 14 bases between. CDR1 is MDHEN, CDR2 SYDVKM, per germline. The CDR3 coding sequence is TGTGCCAGCAGTGGGAGGGGGATTGGCTCCTATAATTCACCCCTCCACTTT. This sequence encodes CASSGRGIGSYNSPLHF.

V usage is TRBV6-5 and J usage is TRBJ2-1; D may be TRBD2 (5 bases). Trimming cost V 4 bases and J 7 bases, with 8 bases left between them. The germline CDR1 and CDR2 sequences are MNHEY and SVGAGI. CDR3 length equals 12 residues. In nucleotides, the CDR3 is TGTGCCAGCAGTTTCGGGGTTAATGAGCAGTTCTTC. Translation gives CASSFGVNEQFF.

The genes are TRBV6-6 and TRBJ1-5; D is unclear. V gave up 0 bases and J gave up 5 bases, with 11 bases separating them. CDR1 is MNHNY and CDR2 is SVGAGI in the germline V gene (reference sequence). This CDR3 spans 15 amino acids. The CDR3 protein is CASSYSIGGDQPQHF. CDR3 DNA sequence: TGTGCCAGCAGTTACTCGATTGGCGGGGATCAGCCCCAGCATTTT.

The chain is built from TRBV28 and TRBJ1-2; D uncertain. This CDR3 has 11 residues. Trimming shortened V by 5 bases and J by 4 bases, and 5 bases separated the two germline ends. Germline CDR1 and CDR2: MDHEN and SYDVKM. The CDR3 spells CASSKLYGYTF. Here the CDR3 DNA reads TGTGCCAGCAGTAAACTCTATGGCTACACCTTC.

The chain recombines TRBV6-5 with TRBJ1-1; perhaps TRBD1 as D (5 bases). Trimming left V 0 bases short and J 5 bases short, with 16 bases between. CDR3 length equals 16 residues. Germline assignment: CDR1 MNHEY and CDR2 SVGAGI. In DNA, the CDR3 is TGTGCCAGCAGTTACTCGGAGGGGTTAAGGTATACTGAAGCTTTCTTT. Amino acids: CASSYSEGLRYTEAFF.

The V and J genes are TRBV5-6 and TRBJ1-1, with 8 bases fitting TRBD1. The V gene end was trimmed by 4 bases and the J gene end by 0 bases; junction bases not matched to a gene: 14. Germline loops: CDR1 SGHDT, CDR2 YYEEEE. The CDR3 runs to 18 residues. CDR3 in DNA: TGTGCCAGCAGCCCCGGCCCGGCAGGGGGCTCTTTGAACACTGAAGCTTTCTTT. Its protein is CASSPGPAGGSLNTEAFF.

The V and J genes are TRBV5-1 and TRBJ2-5, with TRBD2 identical over 11 bases. The CDR3 spans 15 residues. The germline CDR1 and CDR2 sequences are SGHRS and YFSETQ. Germline trimming cut 4 bases from V and 1 base from J; bases unmatched to any gene: 3. CDR3 DNA: TGCGCCAGCAGCCCGGGACTAGCGGTCCAAGAGACCCAGTACTTC. As protein: CASSPGLAVQETQYF.

V usage is TRBV6-5 and J usage is TRBJ1-1; the D gene is possibly TRBD1 (5 bases). Germline V gives CDR1 MNHEY, CDR2 SVGAGI. The CDR3 is 13 residues long. V lost 4 bases and J 8 bases, leaving 14 bases between the germline ends. The CDR3 bases are TGTGCCAGCAGTTTTCCGGAGGGGACGGAAGCTTTCTTT. It translates to CASSFPEGTEAFF.

This chain uses TRBV9 with TRBJ2-1, with 11 bases matching TRBD2. This CDR3 is 16 amino acids long. Per the germline V gene, CDR1 is SGDLS and CDR2 is YYNGEE. Losses at the gene ends were 0 bases for V and 5 bases for J; bases not matched to a gene: 4. CDR3 sequence (DNA): TGTGCCAGCAGCGTAGGGGTAGCGGGGGGGCACAATGAGCAGTTCTTC. It translates to CASSVGVAGGHNEQFF.